These T cell receptor beta chains were read from a single sample in a study of siplizumab effects on memory and regulatory T cells. Clones were sequenced by immunoSEQ multiplex PCR, and TCRdb holds only the in-frame ones, with some missing. The table records around 87,000 clones, more than 80% of them present only once. Sequences were obtained from CD4+ T cells sorted from blood. The source is a human donor in good health. Both conserved end residues are part of each CDR3.

>TRBV28|TRBJ1-2
CATRSGPEVFDYGYTF
>TRBV4-1|TRBJ2-5
CASSQAKTGGSETQYF
>TRBV23-1|TRBJ2-7
CASSRYRNSGEQYF
>TRBV7-3|TRBJ2-7
CASSLMVSGHHEQYF
>TRBV6-6|TRBJ2-7
CASSRGRGIYEQYF
>TRBV30|TRBJ2-6
CAWSVRGTGQTGANVLTF
>TRBV6-6|TRBJ2-3
CASSRGGRGTDTQYF
>TRBV9|TRBJ1-2
CASSFAGTGSYGYTF
>TRBV2|TRBJ1-2
CASSGGRWIF
>TRBV2|TRBJ1-1
CASSEARVANTEAFF
>TRBV7-8|TRBJ2-7
CASSLGLRQKPQYF
>TRBV18|TRBJ2-1
CASSPWTSGSSEQFF
>TRBV19|TRBJ1-5
CASSRDRSRPQHF
>TRBV15|TRBJ2-5
CATSRDPGSGETQYF
>TRBV7-9|TRBJ1-4
CASSPNRGKLFF
>TRBV14|TRBJ2-7
CASSQDLGTGLREQYF
>TRBV2|TRBJ2-1
CASSKLAGDYNEQFF
>TRBV10-3|TRBJ2-1
CAISSVSSYNEQFF
>TRBV5-1|TRBJ2-1
CASREGLAAYNEQFF
>TRBV5-1|TRBJ2-1
CASSLSMANEQFF
>TRBV30|TRBJ2-1
CAWSAPIAGEQFF
>TRBV5-5|TRBJ1-4
CASSFTGGQNEKLFF
>TRBV7-8|TRBJ2-7
CASSLRSPVNEQYF
>TRBV11-3|TRBJ1-1
CASSLGQYTEAFF
>TRBV7-6|TRBJ2-2
CASSLRTSGMGTGELFF
>TRBV29-1|TRBJ2-7
CSVEENRGNEQYF